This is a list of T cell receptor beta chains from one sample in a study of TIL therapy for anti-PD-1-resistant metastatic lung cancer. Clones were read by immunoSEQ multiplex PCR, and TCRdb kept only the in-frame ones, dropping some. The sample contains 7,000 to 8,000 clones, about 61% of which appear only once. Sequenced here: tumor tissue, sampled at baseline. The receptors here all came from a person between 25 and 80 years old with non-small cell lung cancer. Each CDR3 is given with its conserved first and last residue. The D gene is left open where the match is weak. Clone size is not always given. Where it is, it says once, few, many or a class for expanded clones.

CDR3 protein: CASSPLQGQVGVKAFF
CDR3 DNA: TGCGCCAGCAGCCCCCTTCAGGGACAGGTAGGGGTGAAGGCTTTCTTT
V gene: TRBV5-1
D gene: TRBD1
CDR3 length: 16
clone size: .
J gene: TRBJ1-1

CDR3 protein: CASSPSLGGKSSPLHF
CDR3 DNA: TGTGCCAGCAGTCCTAGTCTCGGCGGTAAAAGTTCACCCCTCCACTTT
V gene: TRBV27
D gene: .
CDR3 length: 16
clone size: .
J gene: TRBJ1-6

CDR3 protein: CASKRLAGSYSTDTQYF
CDR3 DNA: TGTGCCAGCAAGAGGCTAGCGGGATCCTATAGCACAGATACGCAGTATTTT
V gene: TRBV7-2
D gene: TRBD2
CDR3 length: 17
clone size: few
J gene: TRBJ2-3

CDR3 protein: CASSPPSRGPGQYF
CDR3 DNA: TGTGCCAGCAGCCCGCCGTCCAGGGGGCCAGGGCAGTACTTC
V gene: TRBV11-2
D gene: TRBD1
CDR3 length: 14
clone size: few
J gene: TRBJ2-7

CDR3 protein: CSASPSPGAGNTIYF
CDR3 DNA: TGCAGTGCTAGTCCATCCCCAGGGGCGGGAAACACCATATATTTT
V gene: TRBV20-1
D gene: .
CDR3 length: 15
clone size: large
J gene: TRBJ1-3

CDR3 protein: CASRQSGEGKNIQYF
CDR3 DNA: TGTGCCAGCAGACAGTCGGGGGAGGGCAAAAACATTCAGTACTTC
V gene: TRBV4-2
D gene: TRBD2
CDR3 length: 15
clone size: .
J gene: TRBJ2-4

CDR3 protein: CASMGRANNEQFF
CDR3 DNA: TGTGCCAGCATGGGGAGGGCGAACAATGAGCAGTTCTTC
V gene: TRBV2
D gene: TRBD2
CDR3 length: 13
clone size: .
J gene: TRBJ2-1

CDR3 protein: CAWSGLGRHGETQYF
CDR3 DNA: TGTGCCTGGAGTGGTCTTGGGCGCCACGGAGAGACCCAGTACTTC
V gene: TRBV30
D gene: .
CDR3 length: 15
clone size: .
J gene: TRBJ2-5

CDR3 protein: CASSDGGAYEQYF
CDR3 DNA: TGTGCCAGCAGTGACGGGGGGGCCTACGAGCAGTACTTC
V gene: TRBV6-4
D gene: TRBD2
CDR3 length: 13
clone size: few
J gene: TRBJ2-7

CDR3 protein: CAGHTTGQTYGYTF
CDR3 DNA: TGTGCCGGCCACACCACGGGACAGACTTATGGCTACACCTTC
V gene: TRBV28
D gene: TRBD1
CDR3 length: 14
clone size: few
J gene: TRBJ1-2

CDR3 protein: CASSPQGAENEKLFF
CDR3 DNA: TGTGCCAGCAGTCCACAGGGGGCAGAGAATGAAAAACTGTTTTTT
V gene: TRBV6-5
D gene: TRBD1
CDR3 length: 15
clone size: few
J gene: TRBJ1-4

CDR3 protein: CASLMGGGADTQYF
CDR3 DNA: TGTGCCAGCCTCATGGGCGGGGGGGCAGATACGCAGTATTTT
V gene: TRBV11-2
D gene: TRBD2
CDR3 length: 14
clone size: .
J gene: TRBJ2-3

CDR3 protein: CASSSSIATNEKLFF
CDR3 DNA: TGTGCCAGCAGCTCCAGCATTGCAACTAATGAAAAACTGTTTTTT
V gene: TRBV7-2
D gene: .
CDR3 length: 15
clone size: .
J gene: TRBJ1-4

CDR3 protein: CASSLRDRHTEAFF
CDR3 DNA: TGTGCCAGCAGCTTGCGGGACAGGCACACTGAAGCTTTCTTT
V gene: TRBV5-5
D gene: TRBD1
CDR3 length: 14
clone size: .
J gene: TRBJ1-1

CDR3 protein: CASSLEASGGPADTQYF
CDR3 DNA: TGTGCCAGCAGCTTAGAGGCTAGCGGGGGGCCAGCGGATACGCAGTATTTT
V gene: TRBV7-7
D gene: TRBD2
CDR3 length: 17
clone size: .
J gene: TRBJ2-3

CDR3 protein: CATRAWAGSYFSYNSPLHF
CDR3 DNA: TGTGCCACCCGTGCCTGGGCAGGCTCTTACTTCTCCTATAATTCACCCCTCCACTTT
V gene: TRBV28
D gene: .
CDR3 length: 19
clone size: .
J gene: TRBJ1-6

CDR3 protein: CASSFLLGAGGANVLTF
CDR3 DNA: TGTGCCAGCAGTTTTTTATTGGGGGCGGGGGGGGCCAACGTCCTGACTTTC
V gene: TRBV28
D gene: .
CDR3 length: 17
clone size: .
J gene: TRBJ2-6